This T cell receptor beta chain was recovered during a study of T-cell memory formation after mild COVID-19. TCRdb independently ran MiXCR on the 5' RACE reads; one entry per CDR3 protein. Seen here are 500,000 to 650,000 distinct CDR3 sequences, 20% to 25% observed once, and the top ten hold approximately 8%. In this sample, this clonotype turned up a few times. Its antigen remains unknown. Study-wide points: Clones that shrank (day 15 to 85) were balanced CD4/CD8, whereas later expanders leaned CD4+. Some clones that responded turned up in pre-infection memory, which suggests that cross-reactive memory joined in.

The germline gives CDR1 MNHEY, CDR2 SVGAGI. The V segment lost 6 bases and the J segment 0 bases; nucleotides outside the gene matches: 5. There are 15 residues in the CDR3. The V and J genes are TRBV6-5 and TRBJ2-1; 7 bases align to TRBD2. The sequence was obtained from an adult woman who had mild COVID-19 (a few samples of this study predate the infection). Cell type and time point are not known. Sequencing was carried out using PBMCs or a T cell subset sorted from them (not recorded which). Here the CDR3 reads CASSIGGISYNEQFF. CDR3 nucleotide sequence: TGTGCCAGCAGCATCGGGGGGATCTCCTACAATGAGCAGTTCTTC.